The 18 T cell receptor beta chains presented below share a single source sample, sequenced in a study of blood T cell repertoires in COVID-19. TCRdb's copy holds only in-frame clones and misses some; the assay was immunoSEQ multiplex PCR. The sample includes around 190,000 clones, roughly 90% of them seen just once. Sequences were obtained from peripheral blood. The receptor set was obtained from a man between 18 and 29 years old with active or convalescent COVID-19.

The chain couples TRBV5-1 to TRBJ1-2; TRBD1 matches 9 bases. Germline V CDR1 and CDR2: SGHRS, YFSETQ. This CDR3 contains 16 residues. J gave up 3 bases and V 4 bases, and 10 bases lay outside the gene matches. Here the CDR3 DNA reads TGCGCCAGCAGCCCAAACCGGGACAGGGCCCACTATGGCTACACCTTC. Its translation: CASSPNRDRAHYGYTF. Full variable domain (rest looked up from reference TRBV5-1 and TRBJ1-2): KAGVTQTPRYLIKTRGQQVTLSCSPISGHRSVSWYQQTPGQGLQFLFEYFSETQRNKGNFPGRFSGRQFSNSRSEMNVSTLELGDSALYLCASSPNRDRAHYGYTFGSGTRLTVV.

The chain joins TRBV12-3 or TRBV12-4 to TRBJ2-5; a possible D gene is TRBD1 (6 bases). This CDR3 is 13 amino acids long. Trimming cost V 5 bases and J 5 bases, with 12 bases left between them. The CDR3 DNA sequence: TGTGCCAGCAGTCTACCCACAGGGGAGACCCAGTACTTC. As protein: CASSLPTGETQYF.

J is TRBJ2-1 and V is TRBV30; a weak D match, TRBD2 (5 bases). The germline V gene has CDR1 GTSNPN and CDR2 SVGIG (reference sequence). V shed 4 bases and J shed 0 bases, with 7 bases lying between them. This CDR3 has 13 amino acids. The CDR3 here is CAWTGSSYNEQFF. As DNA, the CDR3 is TGTGCCTGGACGGGGAGCTCCTACAATGAGCAGTTCTTC.

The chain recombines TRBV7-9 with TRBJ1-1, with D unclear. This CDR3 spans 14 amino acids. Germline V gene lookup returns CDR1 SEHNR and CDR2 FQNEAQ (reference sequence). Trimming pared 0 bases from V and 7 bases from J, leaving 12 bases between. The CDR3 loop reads CASSLAGRNGEAFF. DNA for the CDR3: TGTGCCAGCAGCTTAGCTGGCAGGAACGGTGAAGCTTTCTTT. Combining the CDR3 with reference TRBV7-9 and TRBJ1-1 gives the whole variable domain DTGVSQNPRHKITKRGQNVTFRCDPISEHNRLYWYRQTLGQGPEFLTYFQNEAQLEKSRLLSDRFSAERPKGSFSTLEIQRTEQGDSAMYLCASSLAGRNGEAFFGQGTRLTVV.

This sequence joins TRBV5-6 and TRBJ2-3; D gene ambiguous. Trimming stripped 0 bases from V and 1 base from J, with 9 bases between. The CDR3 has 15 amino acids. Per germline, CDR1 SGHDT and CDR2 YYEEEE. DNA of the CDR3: TGTGCCAGCAGCTTGGCGGTGGGCGGCACAGATACGCAGTATTTT. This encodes CASSLAVGGTDTQYF. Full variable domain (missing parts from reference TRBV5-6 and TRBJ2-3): DAGVTQSPTHLIKTRGQQVTLRCSPKSGHDTVSWYQQALGQGPQFIFQYYEEEERQRGNFPDRFSGHQFPNYSSELNVNALLLGDSALYLCASSLAVGGTDTQYFGPGTRLTVL.

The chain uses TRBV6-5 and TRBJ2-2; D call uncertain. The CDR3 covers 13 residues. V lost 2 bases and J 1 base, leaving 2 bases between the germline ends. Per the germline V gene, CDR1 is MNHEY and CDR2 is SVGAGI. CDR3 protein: CASSYLNTGELFF. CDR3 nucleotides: TGTGCCAGCAGTTACCTGAACACCGGGGAGCTGTTTTTT.

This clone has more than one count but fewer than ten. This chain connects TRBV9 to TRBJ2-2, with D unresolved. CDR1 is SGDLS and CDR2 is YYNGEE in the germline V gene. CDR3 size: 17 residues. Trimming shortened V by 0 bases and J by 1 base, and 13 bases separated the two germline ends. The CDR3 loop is CASSVGIFRQNTGELFF. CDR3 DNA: TGTGCCAGCAGCGTAGGGATATTCAGGCAGAACACCGGGGAGCTGTTTTTT.

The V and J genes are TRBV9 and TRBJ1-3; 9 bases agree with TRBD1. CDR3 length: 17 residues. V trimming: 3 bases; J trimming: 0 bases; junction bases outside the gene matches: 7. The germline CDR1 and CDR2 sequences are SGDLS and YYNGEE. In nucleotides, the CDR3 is TGTGCCAGCAGCGCGGGGGGGACAGGGCCCTCTGGAAACACCATATATTTT. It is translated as CASSAGGTGPSGNTIYF.

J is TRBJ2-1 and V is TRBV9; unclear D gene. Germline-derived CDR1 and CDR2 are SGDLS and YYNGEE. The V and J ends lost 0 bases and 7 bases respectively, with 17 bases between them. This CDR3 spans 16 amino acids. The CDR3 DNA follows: TGTGCCAGCAGCGTAGTCGGATGGGCAGGCGTTAATGAGCAGTTCTTC. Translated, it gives CASSVVGWAGVNEQFF.

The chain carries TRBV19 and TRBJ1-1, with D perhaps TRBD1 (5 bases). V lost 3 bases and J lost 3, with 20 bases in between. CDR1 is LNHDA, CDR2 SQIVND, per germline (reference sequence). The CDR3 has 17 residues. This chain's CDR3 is CASSIFWGNQGHTEAFF. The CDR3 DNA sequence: TGTGCCAGTAGTATTTTCTGGGGCAACCAAGGACACACTGAAGCTTTCTTT.

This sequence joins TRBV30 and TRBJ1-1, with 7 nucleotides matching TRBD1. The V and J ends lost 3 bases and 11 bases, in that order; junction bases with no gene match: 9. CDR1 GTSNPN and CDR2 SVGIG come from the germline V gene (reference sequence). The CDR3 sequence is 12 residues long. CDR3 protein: CAWSRGKDGAFF. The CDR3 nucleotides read TGTGCCTGGAGCAGGGGGAAGGACGGGGCTTTCTTT.

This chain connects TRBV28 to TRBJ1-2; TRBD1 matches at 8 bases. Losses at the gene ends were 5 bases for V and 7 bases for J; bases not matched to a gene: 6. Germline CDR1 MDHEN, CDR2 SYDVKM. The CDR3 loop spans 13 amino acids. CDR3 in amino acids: CASSRQGYFGYTF. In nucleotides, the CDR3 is TGTGCCAGCAGTAGACAGGGGTATTTTGGCTACACCTTC.

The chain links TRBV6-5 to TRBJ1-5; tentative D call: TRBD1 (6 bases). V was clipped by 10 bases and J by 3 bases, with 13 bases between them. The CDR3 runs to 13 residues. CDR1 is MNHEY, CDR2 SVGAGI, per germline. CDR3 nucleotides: TGTGCCACGAATCAGGGGATCAATCAGCCCCAGCATTTT. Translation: CATNQGINQPQHF.

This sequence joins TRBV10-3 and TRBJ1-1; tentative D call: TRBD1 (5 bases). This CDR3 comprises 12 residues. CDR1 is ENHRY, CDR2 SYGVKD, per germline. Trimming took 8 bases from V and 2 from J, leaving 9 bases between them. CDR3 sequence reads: CAIQGVNTEAFF. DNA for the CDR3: TGTGCCATCCAAGGGGTCAACACTGAAGCTTTCTTT.

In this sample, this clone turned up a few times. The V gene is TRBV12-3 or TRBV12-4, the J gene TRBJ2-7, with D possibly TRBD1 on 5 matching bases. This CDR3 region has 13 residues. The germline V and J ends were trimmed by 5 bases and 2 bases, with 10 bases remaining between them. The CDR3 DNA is TGTGCCAGCAGTCTCGGACAAACCTACGAGCAGTACTTC. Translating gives CASSLGQTYEQYF.

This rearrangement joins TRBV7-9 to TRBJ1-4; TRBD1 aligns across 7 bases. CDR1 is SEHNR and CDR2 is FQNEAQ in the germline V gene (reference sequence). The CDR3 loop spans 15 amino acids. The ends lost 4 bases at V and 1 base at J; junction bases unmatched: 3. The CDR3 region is CASSSAGGTNEKLFF. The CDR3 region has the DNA TGTGCCAGCAGCTCCGCAGGGGGAACTAATGAAAAACTGTTTTTT.

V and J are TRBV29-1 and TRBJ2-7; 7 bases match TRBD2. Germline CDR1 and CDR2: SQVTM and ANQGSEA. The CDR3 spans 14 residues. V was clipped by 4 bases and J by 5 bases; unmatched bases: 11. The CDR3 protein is CSVGWGRANDEQYF. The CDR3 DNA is TGCAGCGTTGGCTGGGGGAGGGCCAACGACGAGCAGTACTTC.

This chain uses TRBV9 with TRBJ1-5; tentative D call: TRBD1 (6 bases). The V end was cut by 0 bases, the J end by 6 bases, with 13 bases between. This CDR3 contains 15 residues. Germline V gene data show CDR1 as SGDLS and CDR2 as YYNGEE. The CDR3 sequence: CASSVDGGAGQPQHF. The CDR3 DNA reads TGTGCCAGCAGCGTAGATGGGGGGGCAGGTCAGCCCCAGCATTTT.